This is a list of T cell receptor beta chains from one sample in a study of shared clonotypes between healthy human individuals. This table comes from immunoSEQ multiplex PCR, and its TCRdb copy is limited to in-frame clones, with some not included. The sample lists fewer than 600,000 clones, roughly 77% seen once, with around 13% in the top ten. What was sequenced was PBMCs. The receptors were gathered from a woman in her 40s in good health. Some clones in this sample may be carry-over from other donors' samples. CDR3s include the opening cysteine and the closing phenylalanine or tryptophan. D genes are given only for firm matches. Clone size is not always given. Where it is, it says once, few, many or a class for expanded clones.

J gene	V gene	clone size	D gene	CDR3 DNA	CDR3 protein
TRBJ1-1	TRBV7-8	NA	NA	TGTGCCAGCAGCTTAGGGCAGGTGACTGAAGCTTTCTTT	CASSLGQVTEAFF
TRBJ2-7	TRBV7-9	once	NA	TGTGCCAGCAGCTTAGTCGGGGGTGGTAGCTCCTACGAGCAGTACTTC	CASSLVGGGSSYEQYF
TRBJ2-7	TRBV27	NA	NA	TGTGCCAGCGCTGCCCAGGGGCTGGGCACCTACGAGCAGTACTTC	CASAAQGLGTYEQYF
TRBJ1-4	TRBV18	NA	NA	TGTGCCAGCTCACCAGGAGTTGGCGAAAAACTGTTTTTT	CASSPGVGEKLFF
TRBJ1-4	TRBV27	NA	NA	TGTGCCAGCAAGTTCCGGGGGAGGTTTGATGAAAAACTGTTTTTT	CASKFRGRFDEKLFF
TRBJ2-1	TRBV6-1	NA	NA	TGTGCCAGCAGTGAAGTCCAGGTCTACAATGAGCAGTTCTTC	CASSEVQVYNEQFF
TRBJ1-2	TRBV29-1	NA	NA	TGCAGCGTTTCAATCAGCCTTGATCGGGGCTACACCTTC	CSVSISLDRGYTF
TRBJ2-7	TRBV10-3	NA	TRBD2	TGTGCCATCAGTGAAGCGGGGCCCTACGAGCAGTACTTC	CAISEAGPYEQYF
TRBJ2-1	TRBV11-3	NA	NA	TGTGCCAGCAGCGAGAATAGGGCCCTCAATGAGCAGTTCTTC	CASSENRALNEQFF
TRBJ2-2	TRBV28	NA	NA	TGTGCCAGCAGTTTATCTCGGCCCGGGGTCACCGGGGAGCTGTTTTTT	CASSLSRPGVTGELFF
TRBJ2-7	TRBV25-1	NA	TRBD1	TGTGCCACCCGGGACAGGGGCTCCTACGAGCAGTACTTC	CATRDRGSYEQYF
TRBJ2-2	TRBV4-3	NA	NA	TGCGCCAGCAGCCAAGCCAGGGGATCGAACACCGGGGAGCTGTTTTTT	CASSQARGSNTGELFF
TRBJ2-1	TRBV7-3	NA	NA	TGTGCCAGCAGCTCCGGACCCCCAACCTCCCCATACAATGAGCAGTTCTTC	CASSSGPPTSPYNEQFF
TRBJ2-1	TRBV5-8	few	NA	TGTGCCAGCAGCTTGGCCTCCGAGCAGTTCTTC	CASSLASEQFF
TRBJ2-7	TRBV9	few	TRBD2	TGTGCCAGCAGCCCCCAGGAGGGAGGGCCTTACGAGCAGTACTTC	CASSPQEGGPYEQYF
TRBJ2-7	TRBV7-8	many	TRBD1	TGTGCCAGCACAGTCTACGGGACAGCCCCCCACGAGCAGTACTTC	CASTVYGTAPHEQYF
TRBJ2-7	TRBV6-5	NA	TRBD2	TGTGCCAGCAGTTACTCAGCGGGAGGTAGCCACGAGCAGTACTTC	CASSYSAGGSHEQYF
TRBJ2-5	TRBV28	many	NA	TGTGCCAGCAGGCCGAGACTAGTCGGGGCGGAGACCCAGTACTTC	CASRPRLVGAETQYF
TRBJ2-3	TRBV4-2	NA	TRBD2	TGTGCCAGCAGCCAAGGGTGGAGCGGGGCCCGCACAGATACGCAGTATTTT	CASSQGWSGARTDTQYF
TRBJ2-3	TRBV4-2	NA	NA	TGTGCCAGCAGCCAGCCAGAGCGAACAGATACGCAGTATTTT	CASSQPERTDTQYF
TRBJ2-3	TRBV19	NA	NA	TGTGCCAGTAGTATTGGTCAATCAGAGAGGGATACGCAGTATTTT	CASSIGQSERDTQYF
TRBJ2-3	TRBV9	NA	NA	TGTGCCAGCAGCGTGGGTGAAAGGGATACGCAGTATTTT	CASSVGERDTQYF